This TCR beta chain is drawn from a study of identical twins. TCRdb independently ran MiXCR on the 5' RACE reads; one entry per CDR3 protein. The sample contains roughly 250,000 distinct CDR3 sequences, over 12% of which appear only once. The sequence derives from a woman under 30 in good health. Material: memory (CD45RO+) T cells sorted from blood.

CDR3 sequence: CASSFWPKETQYF. In DNA form, the CDR3 reads TGTGCCAGCAGTTTTTGGCCCAAAGAGACCCAGTACTTC. This rearrangement joins TRBV12-3 or TRBV12-4 to TRBJ2-5, with no clear D. Trimming removed 3 bases from V and 3 bases from J, with 8 bases in between. The CDR3 is made up of 13 amino acids.